The sequence of this T cell receptor (beta chain) was determined in a study of blood T cell repertoires in COVID-19. Study information: Specimens from acute and convalescent COVID-19 originated in the United States, Italy and Spain. The analysed material was cDNA or gDNA that came from T cells, B-cell-depleted T cells, or PBMCs.

In the source study's methods: The assay estimated nucleated cells by amplifying reference gene primers. Assay: immunoSEQ multiplex PCR; the TCRdb copy retains only in-frame clones and omits some. V, J and clone size reflect that table, while D and trimming were determined from the DNA. The sample has more than 200,000 clones, about four fifths seen once; the top ten hold 4% to 5.5%. This CDR3 comprises 13 residues. CDR1 SGHAT and CDR2 FQNNGV come from the germline V gene. V shed 5 bases, J shed 6 bases, and the junction held 3 bases outside the gene matches. The V call is TRBV11-2, the J call TRBJ2-1; TRBD1 matches 8 bases. The clonotype comes from a man between 45 and 60 years old with active or convalescent COVID-19. The specimen was peripheral blood. CDR3 amino acids: CASSQDRANEQFF. The CDR3 bases are TGTGCCAGCAGCCAGGACAGGGCCAATGAGCAGTTCTTC. The full variable domain, in which reference TRBV11-2 and TRBJ2-1 provide the parts outside the CDR3, is EAGVAQSPRYKIIEKRQSVAFWCNPISGHATLYWYQQILGQGPKLLIQFQNNGVVDDSQLPKDRFSAERLKGVDSTLKIQPAKLEDSAVYLCASSQDRANEQFFGPGTRLTVL.